This is a list of T cell receptor beta chains from one sample in a study of blood T cell repertoires in COVID-19. TCRdb's copy holds only in-frame clones and misses some; the assay was immunoSEQ multiplex PCR. This table has about 430,000 clones, 88% appearing once. Specimen: PBMCs or T cells enriched from blood (not recorded which). All receptors derive from a woman aged 25 to 39 with acute COVID-19. Both conserved end residues are part of each CDR3. The D gene is left open where the match is weak. Not every row has a clone size; where given, it reads once, few, many or a size class.

>TRBV4-1|-|-|17|TRBJ1-6
TGCGCCAGCAGCCAAGATTCCGGGGTCTCCTATAATTCACCCCTCCACTTT
CASSQDSGVSYNSPLHF
>TRBV5-1|TRBD2|-|20|TRBJ2-1
TGCGCCAGCAGCTTGGTGTTTGGGGGGGTAACCTGGAGCTCCTACAATGAGCAGTTCTTC
CASSLVFGGVTWSSYNEQFF
>TRBV9|TRBD2|-|16|TRBJ2-1
TGTGCCAGCAGCGTAGGCGGGGGTTTCTCCTACAATGAGCAGTTCTTC
CASSVGGGFSYNEQFF
>TRBV20-1|TRBD2|-|18|TRBJ2-1
TGCAGTGCTAGTAAGGTACCTAGCGGGGGGAGCTCCTACAATGAGCAGTTCTTC
CSASKVPSGGSSYNEQFF
>TRBV11-2|-|-|14|TRBJ2-3
TGTGCCAGCAGCTTAGATGAGAGGGCAGATACGCAGTATTTT
CASSLDERADTQYF
>TRBV3-1/TRBV3-2|TRBD1|-|17|TRBJ1-2
TGTGCCAGCAGCCAAGATCTTTTAACAGGGGGCCATAGGGGCTACACCTTC
CASSQDLLTGGHRGYTF
>TRBV30|TRBD1|-|15|TRBJ1-3
TGTGCCTGGAGGACCCCCGGGACAGGGTTAAACACCATATATTTT
CAWRTPGTGLNTIYF
>TRBV4-1|-|-|15|TRBJ1-4
TGCGCCAGCAGCCAAGCAGGGTCAACTAATGAAAAACTGTTTTTT
CASSQAGSTNEKLFF
>TRBV2|TRBD1|few|13|TRBJ1-4
TGTGCCAGCAGACGGGACAGCGATGAAAAACTGTTTTTT
CASRRDSDEKLFF
>TRBV5-1|TRBD1|-|14|TRBJ2-1
TGCGCCAGCAGCGGTCAGGGGGCCGGGAATGAGCAGTTCTTC
CASSGQGAGNEQFF
>TRBV5-1|TRBD1|once|14|TRBJ1-4
TGCGCCAGCTCGCGGGACAGGCCTAATGAAAAACTGTTTTTT
CASSRDRPNEKLFF
>TRBV7-9|-|-|16|TRBJ2-1
TGTGCCAGCGAGACGCTGGAGGCCGGATCCTACAATGAGCAGTTCTTC
CASETLEAGSYNEQFF
>TRBV7-8|-|-|15|TRBJ2-7
TGTGCCAGCAGCCCCAGCACCGGGACATCGTACGAGCAGTACTTC
CASSPSTGTSYEQYF
>TRBV27|TRBD2|-|16|TRBJ2-2
TGTGCCAGCAGTTCCCTAGCGGGGGGGCCAGGCGGGGAGCTGTTTTTT
CASSSLAGGPGGELFF
>TRBV4-3|TRBD2|-|15|TRBJ2-3
TGCGCCAGCAGGCCGGGAGCGGGGAGCACAGATACGCAGTATTTT
CASRPGAGSTDTQYF
>TRBV5-6|TRBD1|-|13|TRBJ2-1
TGTGCCAGCAGCTTGGGACAGGGGGATGAGCAGTTCTTC
CASSLGQGDEQFF
>TRBV29-1|TRBD1|-|15|TRBJ2-7
TGCAGCGGGCAATCCGGGACAGGAGACTCCTACGAGCAGTACTTC
CSGQSGTGDSYEQYF
>TRBV27|TRBD1|-|16|TRBJ1-1
TGTGCCAGCAGTCCGAGGGCCGGGACAGCAACTCCAGAAGCTTTCTTT
CASSPRAGTATPEAFF
>TRBV11-3|TRBD1|-|15|TRBJ2-2
TGTGCCAGCAGCCCGCCAGGGACAGGGAACGGGGAGCTGTTTTTT
CASSPPGTGNGELFF
>TRBV28|-|-|12|TRBJ1-1
TGTGCCAGCACCCTGCCTTCCGGGGGGGGTTTCTTT
CASTLPSGGGFF
>TRBV5-1|TRBD1|-|15|TRBJ1-1
TGCGCCAGCAGCTTAAATCGCAGGGACAGGTATGAAGCTTTCTTT
CASSLNRRDRYEAFF
>TRBV5-1|-|-|13|TRBJ2-7
TGCGCCAGCAGCCCGCTTTCTGGGGGGTTGGCGTACTTC
CASSPLSGGLAYF
>TRBV2|-|-|12|TRBJ2-1
TGTGCCAGCCAGGACTCTAAGGGTGAGCAGTTCTTC
CASQDSKGEQFF
>TRBV3-1/TRBV3-2|-|-|16|TRBJ2-2
TGTGCCAGCAGCCAATATCTCCCCGGGAGCACCGGGGAGCTGTTTTTT
CASSQYLPGSTGELFF
>TRBV19|-|-|15|TRBJ1-4
TGTGCCAGTAGTCCACGTGCAGGGGTTAGGGAAAAACTGTTTTTT
CASSPRAGVREKLFF
>TRBV30|TRBD2|-|15|TRBJ2-3
TGTGCCTGGAGTGAAGGGAGCGGGGGGGTTGATACGCAGTATTTT
CAWSEGSGGVDTQYF
>TRBV7-2|-|-|16|TRBJ1-5
TGTGCCAGCAGTCCCATCGTGGACAGATACAATCAGCCCCAGCATTTT
CASSPIVDRYNQPQHF
>TRBV27|-|few|13|TRBJ1-5
TGTGCCAGCAGTTTATCGGGGAGTCAGCCCCAGCATTTT
CASSLSGSQPQHF
>TRBV19|-|-|17|TRBJ2-1
TGTGCCAGTAGTATAGTATGGGCAGGGGAGGGCTACAATGAGCAGTTCTTC
CASSIVWAGEGYNEQFF
>TRBV7-2|TRBD2|-|15|TRBJ2-1
TGTGCCAGCAGCGATAGCGGGCAAACCTACAATGAGCAGTTCTTC
CASSDSGQTYNEQFF
>TRBV3-1/TRBV3-2|-|-|14|TRBJ2-1
TGTGCCAGCAGCCCTCGAGGGGGGGCCATTGAGCAGTTCTTC
CASSPRGGAIEQFF
>TRBV10-3|TRBD1|-|16|TRBJ2-7
TGTGCCATCAGTGATCGGATTGGGACAGGTGCTTACGAGCAGTACTTC
CAISDRIGTGAYEQYF
>TRBV29-1|-|-|15|TRBJ1-1
TGCAGCGTTGAAGCCACAGGGCGTAGGGGGACTGAAGCTTTCTTT
CSVEATGRRGTEAFF
>TRBV29-1|TRBD2|-|13|TRBJ2-3
TGCAGCGTTGGGCGGGGGGGCACAGATACGCAGTATTTT
CSVGRGGTDTQYF
>TRBV5-1|TRBD1|-|15|TRBJ2-5
TGCGCCAGCAGTCCTCAGACAGGGGGCGCGGGGACCCAGTACTTC
CASSPQTGGAGTQYF
>TRBV10-3|-|-|14|TRBJ1-5
TGTGCCATCAGTGAGGGGGCTGGCAATCAGCCCCAGCATTTT
CAISEGAGNQPQHF
>TRBV27|TRBD1|-|15|TRBJ1-2
TGTGCCAGCAGCACGGACAGGGTGCAGGCGTGGGGCTACACCTTC
CASSTDRVQAWGYTF
>TRBV7-2|-|-|15|TRBJ2-1
TGTGCCAGCAGTTTTCCCGGGAAAAAAAACAATGAGCAGTTCTTC
CASSFPGKKNNEQFF
>TRBV5-1|-|-|15|TRBJ2-1
TGCGCCAGCAGCTTGGCCCCTCGTTCCTACAATGAGCAGTTCTTC
CASSLAPRSYNEQFF
>TRBV18|TRBD1|-|19|TRBJ1-6
TGTGCCAGCTCACCAACGCGGACAGGGGGACCCCTGGGGATTTCACCCCTCCACTTT
CASSPTRTGGPLGISPLHF
>TRBV5-6|-|-|14|TRBJ2-7
TGTGCCAGCAGCTATACGGGGAATTCCTACGAGCAGTACTTC
CASSYTGNSYEQYF
>TRBV2|TRBD2|-|15|TRBJ2-7
TGTGCCAGCAGTGAAACTAGCGGGGACAACTACGAGCAGTACTTC
CASSETSGDNYEQYF
>TRBV30|-|once|15|TRBJ2-7
TGTGCCTGGAGTGTAGGGTGGGGGCTGAACTACGAGCAGTACTTC
CAWSVGWGLNYEQYF
>TRBV7-6|-|-|15|TRBJ2-3
TGTGCCAGCAGCGGGCGGGGCGGCCTCACAGATACGCAGTATTTT
CASSGRGGLTDTQYF
>TRBV2|-|-|11|TRBJ1-3
TGTGCCAGCCGCTCTGGAAACACCATATATTTT
CASRSGNTIYF
>TRBV7-9|-|-|13|TRBJ2-7
TGTGCCAGCAGCTTAGCACAGTCCTACGAGCAGTACTTC
CASSLAQSYEQYF
>TRBV5-1|TRBD2|-|15|TRBJ2-1
TGCGCCAGCAGTCCTCTAGCGGGGGGAAACAATGAGCAGTTCTTC
CASSPLAGGNNEQFF
>TRBV12-5|-|-|15|TRBJ2-5
TGTGCTAGTGGCCCCTCGGGACTGGCGCAAGAGACCCAGTACTTC
CASGPSGLAQETQYF
>TRBV5-1|TRBD1|-|16|TRBJ2-2
TGCGCCAGCAGCTCCCATCCGGGACAGGGGACCGGGGAGCTGTTTTTT
CASSSHPGQGTGELFF